This TCR beta chain is from a study of blood T cells in healthy people across ages. The CDR3 contains 14 residues. Per germline, CDR1 ENHRY and CDR2 SYGVKD. With V trimmed by 0 bases and J by 2 bases, 0 bases remained unmatched. Study-wide findings and caveats: Underestimates were what the diversity estimates from one million T cells were considered to be.

Ten or more counts support this clonotype. Its matching antigen is unknown. Combining a sample-barcoded 5' primer with a J-beta primer mix, a second PCR ran for 7 to 11 cycles. TCRdb passed the 5' RACE reads through MiXCR, listing each CDR3 protein once. The data contain under 2 million distinct CDR3 sequences, around 35% of them singletons. The genes are TRBV10-3 and TRBJ2-5; 7 bases fit TRBD2. The receptor comes from a woman in her thirties in good health. Material for sequencing was blood. The CDR3 is CAISESGGQETQYF. As DNA, the CDR3 is TGTGCCATCAGTGAGTCCGGGGGGCAAGAGACCCAGTACTTC.